One sample yielded the 8 T cell receptor beta chains listed below, sequenced in a study of cytomegalovirus exposure and HLA in healthy donors. The PCR used 60 Vbeta and 13 Jbeta primers. Assay used: immunoSEQ multiplex PCR; TCRdb lists only in-frame clones, some missing. The sample lists about 160,000 clones, about 80% occurring once. The sequenced material came from PBMCs. Every receptor here comes from a young man in good health and CMV-seropositive.

V gene TRBV29-1 combines with J gene TRBJ1-2, with D unresolved. V lost 0 bases, J lost 0 bases, and 14 bases lay in between. This CDR3 has 16 residues. Germline V gene data show CDR1 as SQVTM and CDR2 as ANQGSEA. CDR3 residues: CSVEDALGGPNYGYTF. In DNA, the CDR3 is TGCAGCGTTGAAGACGCCCTTGGAGGGCCTAACTATGGCTACACCTTC.

The V gene is TRBV6-6, the J gene TRBJ2-7, with TRBD1 matching 7 bases. Trimming cost V 6 bases and J 1 base; bases outside gene matches: 9. The CDR3 consists of 15 residues. Germline CDR1 MNHNY, CDR2 SVGAGI (reference sequence). The CDR3 sequence: CASSPNRGPSYEQYF. The CDR3 region has the DNA TGTGCCAGCAGCCCAAACAGGGGTCCTTCCTACGAGCAGTACTTC.

V usage is TRBV6-4 and J usage is TRBJ2-1; 7 bases match TRBD2. V shed 10 bases and J 4 bases; nucleotides not matched to a gene: 13. This CDR3 region has 15 residues. CDR1 and CDR2 from the germline V gene are MRHNA and SNTAGT. The CDR3 DNA sequence: TGTGCCACCCCTGGTGGAGCGGGGTATTACAATGAGCAGTTCTTC. Residues: CATPGGAGYYNEQFF.

The V call is TRBV30, the J call TRBJ2-2, with D possibly TRBD1 on 6 matching bases. With 4 bases removed from V and 0 bases from J, the gap between germline ends came to 9 bases. This CDR3 is 14 amino acids long. CDR1 GTSNPN and CDR2 SVGIG come from the germline V gene (reference sequence). The CDR3 bases are TGTGCCTGGACAAGGACAGCGAACACCGGGGAGCTGTTTTTT. The encoded protein is CAWTRTANTGELFF.

The rearrangement uses TRBV6-5 and TRBJ2-2, with 11 bases fitting TRBD1. Trimming cost V 4 bases and J 10 bases; bases outside gene matches: 8. The CDR3 consists of 15 residues. Germline CDR1 reads MNHEY; CDR2 reads SVGAGI. As DNA, the CDR3 is TGTGCCAGCAGTTCGGGACAGGGGGAAGAAAAGGAGCTGTTTTTT. The encoded protein is CASSSGQGEEKELFF.

CDR3 sequence reads: CASIAGGGTDTQYF. DNA of the CDR3: TGTGCCAGCATAGCAGGGGGAGGCACAGATACGCAGTATTTT. This chain uses TRBV27 with TRBJ2-3; 7 nucleotides agree with TRBD1. J lost 1 base, V lost 7 bases, and 5 bases had no gene match. This CDR3 has 14 amino acids. CDR1 and CDR2 (germline): MNHEY, SMNVEV (reference sequence).

A note on this clone: Germline is not matched at one junction end, which may reflect a read error. The chain uses TRBV7-6 and TRBJ1-6; TRBD1 matches at 10 bases. The germline gives CDR1 SGHVS, CDR2 FNYEAQ. CDR3 length equals 18 residues. CDR3 sequence reads: CASSQDRGQSSYNSPPHF. The CDR3 DNA reads TGTGCCAGCAGCCAAGACAGGGGGCAGAGCTCCTATAATTCACCCCCCCACTTT.

The genes are TRBV21-1 and TRBJ1-5; the D call in the table, TRBD1, was not verified against the DNA. TRBV21-1 is assigned pseudogene status. The CDR3 runs to 19 residues. CDR3 loop: CASSSRKRNDRDSVQPQHF. The CDR3 DNA reads as TGTGCCAGCAGCTCCCGAAAAAGGAACGACAGGGATAGTGTTCAGCCCCAGCATTTT.